Detailed here is one T cell receptor (beta chain). Its specificity is not known. The protocol was immunoSEQ multiplex PCR, while the TCRdb copy is restricted to in-frame clones and leaves out a portion. The repertoire holds roughly 140,000 clones, with roughly nine tenths as singletons. The donors were members of the roughly 120-subject validation cohort (separate from the roughly 670-subject first cohort). This specimen comes from a study of cytomegalovirus exposure and HLA in healthy donors. This CDR3 has 17 residues. Trimming took 1 base from V and 3 from J; bases not matched to a gene: 6. Germline V gene data show CDR1 as GTSNPN and CDR2 as SVGIG (reference sequence). Findings and caveats of the study: Listed as cytomegalovirus-associated were 164 TCR beta chains. In vitro experiments confirmed that three CMV-associated chains were specific for CMV antigens.

Sequenced input: PBMCs. This sequence was found in a woman aged 18-30 years in good health and CMV-seropositive. The J gene is TRBJ2-3, the V gene TRBV30; 14 bases map to TRBD2. The CDR3 sequence: CAWSAGTSGRRTDTQYF. The CDR3 DNA sequence: TGTGCCTGGAGTGCCGGGACTAGCGGGAGAAGAACAGATACGCAGTATTTT.